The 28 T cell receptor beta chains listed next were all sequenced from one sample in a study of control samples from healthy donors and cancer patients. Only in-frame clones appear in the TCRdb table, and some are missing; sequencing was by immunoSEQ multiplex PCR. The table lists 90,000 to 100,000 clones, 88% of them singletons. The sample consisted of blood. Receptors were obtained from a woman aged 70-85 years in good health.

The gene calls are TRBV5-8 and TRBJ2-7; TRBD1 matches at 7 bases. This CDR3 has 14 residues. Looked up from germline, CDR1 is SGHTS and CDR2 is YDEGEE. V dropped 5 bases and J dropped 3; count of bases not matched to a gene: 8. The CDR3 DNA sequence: TGTGCCAGCAGGCCCTCGGGACAGCTCTACGAGCAGTACTTC. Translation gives CASRPSGQLYEQYF.

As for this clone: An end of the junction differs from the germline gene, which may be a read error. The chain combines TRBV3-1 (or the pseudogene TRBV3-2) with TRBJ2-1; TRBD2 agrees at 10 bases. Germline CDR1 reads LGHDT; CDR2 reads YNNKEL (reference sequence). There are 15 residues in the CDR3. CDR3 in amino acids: CASSRTSGIYNELFF. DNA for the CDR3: TGTGCCAGCAGCCGGACTAGCGGCATATACAATGAGCTGTTCTTC.

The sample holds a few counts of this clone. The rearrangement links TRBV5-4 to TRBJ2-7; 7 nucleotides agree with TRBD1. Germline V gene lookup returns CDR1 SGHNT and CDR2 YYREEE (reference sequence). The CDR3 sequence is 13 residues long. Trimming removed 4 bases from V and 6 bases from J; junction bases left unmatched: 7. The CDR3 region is CASSRDSTGEQYF. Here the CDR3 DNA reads TGTGCCAGCAGCCGGGACAGCACCGGCGAGCAGTACTTC.

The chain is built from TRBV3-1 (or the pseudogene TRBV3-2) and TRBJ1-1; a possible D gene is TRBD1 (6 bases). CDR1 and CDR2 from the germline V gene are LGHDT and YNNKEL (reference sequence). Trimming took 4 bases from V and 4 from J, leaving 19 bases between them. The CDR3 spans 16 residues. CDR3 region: CASSPFGRGGSTEAFF. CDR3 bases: TGTGCCAGCAGCCCCTTCGGAAGGGGGGGGAGCACTGAAGCTTTCTTT.

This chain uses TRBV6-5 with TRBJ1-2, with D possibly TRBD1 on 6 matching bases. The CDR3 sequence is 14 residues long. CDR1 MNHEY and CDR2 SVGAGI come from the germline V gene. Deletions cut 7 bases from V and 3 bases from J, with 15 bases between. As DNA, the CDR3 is TGTGCCAGCATGGTGGACAGAACCCACTATGGCTACACCTTC. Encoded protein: CASMVDRTHYGYTF.

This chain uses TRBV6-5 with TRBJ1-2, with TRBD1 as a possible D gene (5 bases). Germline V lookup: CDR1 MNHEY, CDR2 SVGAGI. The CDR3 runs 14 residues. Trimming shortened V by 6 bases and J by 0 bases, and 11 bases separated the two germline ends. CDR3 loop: CASRQVSTNYGYTF. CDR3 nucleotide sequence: TGTGCCAGCAGACAGGTTTCCACTAACTATGGCTACACCTTC.

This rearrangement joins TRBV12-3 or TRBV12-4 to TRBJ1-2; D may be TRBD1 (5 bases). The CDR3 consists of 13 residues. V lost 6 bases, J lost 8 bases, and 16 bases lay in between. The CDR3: CASSPGFRSGYTF. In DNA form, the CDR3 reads TGTGCCAGCAGCCCAGGGTTTCGGAGCGGCTACACCTTC.

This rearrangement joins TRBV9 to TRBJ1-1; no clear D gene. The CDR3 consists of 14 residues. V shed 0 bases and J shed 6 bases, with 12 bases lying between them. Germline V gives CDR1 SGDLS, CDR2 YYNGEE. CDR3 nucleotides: TGTGCCAGCAGCGTAGCACTATCAGGACCTGAAGCTTTCTTT. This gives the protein CASSVALSGPEAFF.

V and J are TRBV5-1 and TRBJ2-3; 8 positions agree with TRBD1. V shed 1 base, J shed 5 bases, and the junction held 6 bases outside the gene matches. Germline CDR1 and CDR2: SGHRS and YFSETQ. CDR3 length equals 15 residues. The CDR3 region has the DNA TGCGCCAGCAGCTTGCAAGGACAGGGCAGAGATACGCAGTATTTT. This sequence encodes CASSLQGQGRDTQYF.

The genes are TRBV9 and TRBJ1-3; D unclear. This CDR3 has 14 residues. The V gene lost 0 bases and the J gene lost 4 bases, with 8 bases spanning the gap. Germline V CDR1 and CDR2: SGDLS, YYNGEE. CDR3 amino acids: CASSVGTTGNTIYF. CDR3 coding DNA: TGTGCCAGCAGCGTAGGAACTACGGGAAACACCATATATTTT.

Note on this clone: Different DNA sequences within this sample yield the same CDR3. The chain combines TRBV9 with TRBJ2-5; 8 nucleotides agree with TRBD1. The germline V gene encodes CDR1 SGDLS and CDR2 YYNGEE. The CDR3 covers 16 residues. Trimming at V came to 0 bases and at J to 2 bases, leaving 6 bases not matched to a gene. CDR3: CASSVAPGGLQETQYF. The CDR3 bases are TGTGCCAGCAGCGTAGCTCCAGGGGGCCTACAAGAGACCCAGTACTTC.

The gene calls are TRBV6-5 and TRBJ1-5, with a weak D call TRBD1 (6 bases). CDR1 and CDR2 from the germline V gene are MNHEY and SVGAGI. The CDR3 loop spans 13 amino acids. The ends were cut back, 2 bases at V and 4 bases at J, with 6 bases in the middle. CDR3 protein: CASSYRGNQPQHF. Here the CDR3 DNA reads TGTGCCAGCAGTTACAGGGGGAATCAGCCCCAGCATTTT.

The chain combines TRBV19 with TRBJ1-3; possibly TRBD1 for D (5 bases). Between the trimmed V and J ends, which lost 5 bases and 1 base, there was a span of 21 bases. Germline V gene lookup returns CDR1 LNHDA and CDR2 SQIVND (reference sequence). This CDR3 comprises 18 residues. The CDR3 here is CASSSWAGHDVSGNTIYF. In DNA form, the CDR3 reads TGTGCCAGTAGTTCATGGGCCGGACATGATGTGTCTGGAAACACCATATATTTT.

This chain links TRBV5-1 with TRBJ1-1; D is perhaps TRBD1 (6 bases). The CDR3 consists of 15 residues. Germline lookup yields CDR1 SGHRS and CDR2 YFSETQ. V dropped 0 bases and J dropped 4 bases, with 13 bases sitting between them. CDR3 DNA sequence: TGCGCCAGCAGCTTGGGGCAGGGGATGGTCACTGAAGCTTTCTTT. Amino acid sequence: CASSLGQGMVTEAFF.

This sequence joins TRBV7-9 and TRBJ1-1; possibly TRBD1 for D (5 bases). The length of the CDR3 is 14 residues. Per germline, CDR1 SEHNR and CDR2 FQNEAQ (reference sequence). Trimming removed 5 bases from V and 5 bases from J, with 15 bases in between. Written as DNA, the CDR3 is TGTGCCAGCAGCCCCCCGGGGGGGAGGACTGAAGCTTTCTTT. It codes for CASSPPGGRTEAFF.

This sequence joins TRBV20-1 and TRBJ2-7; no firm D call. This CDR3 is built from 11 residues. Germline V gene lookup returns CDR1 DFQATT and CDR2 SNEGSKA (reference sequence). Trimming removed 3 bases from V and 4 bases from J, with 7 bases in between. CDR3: CSASGSYEQYF. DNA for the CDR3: TGCAGTGCTAGCGGGTCTTACGAGCAGTACTTC.

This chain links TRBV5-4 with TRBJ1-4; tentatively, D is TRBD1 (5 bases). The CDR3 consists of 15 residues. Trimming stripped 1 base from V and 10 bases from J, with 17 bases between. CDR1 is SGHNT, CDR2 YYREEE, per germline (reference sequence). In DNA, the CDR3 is TGTGCCAGCAGCTTGATGCAGGGAGGTGTAGGAAAACTGTTTTTT. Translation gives CASSLMQGGVGKLFF.

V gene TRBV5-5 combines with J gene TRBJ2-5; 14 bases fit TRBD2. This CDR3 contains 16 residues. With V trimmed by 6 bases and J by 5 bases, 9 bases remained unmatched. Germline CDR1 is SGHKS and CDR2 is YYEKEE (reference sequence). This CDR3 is CASKTAGLAGVETQYF. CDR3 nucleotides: TGTGCCAGCAAGACGGCGGGACTAGCGGGAGTGGAGACCCAGTACTTC. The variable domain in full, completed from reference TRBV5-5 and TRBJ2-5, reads DAGVTQSPTHLIKTRGQQVTLRCSPISGHKSVSWYQQVLGQGPQFIFQYYEKEERGRGNFPDRFSARQFPNYSSELNVNALLLGDSALYLCASKTAGLAGVETQYFGPGTRLLVL.

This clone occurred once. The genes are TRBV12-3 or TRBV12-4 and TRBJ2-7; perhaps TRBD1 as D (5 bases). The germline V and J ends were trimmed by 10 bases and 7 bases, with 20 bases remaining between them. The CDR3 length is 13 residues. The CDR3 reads CATSQGEEREQYF. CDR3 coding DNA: TGTGCCACATCCCAAGGGGAAGAACGGGAGCAGTACTTC.

The CDR3 DNA is TGTGCCAGCAGCCCAACGCGAACTCTTAGTGAAGCTTTCTTT. It encodes CASSPTRTLSEAFF. The chain joins TRBV7-2 to TRBJ1-1; D gene unclear. The CDR3 length is 14 residues. Germline V gene sequence: CDR1 SGHTA, CDR2 FQGNSA. V was cut by 5 bases and J by 7 bases, with 17 bases left in between.

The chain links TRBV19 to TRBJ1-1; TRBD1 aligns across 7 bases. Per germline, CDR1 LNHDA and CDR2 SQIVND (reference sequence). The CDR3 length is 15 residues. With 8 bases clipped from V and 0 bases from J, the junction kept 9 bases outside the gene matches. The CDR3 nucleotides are TGTGCCAGTCGAACCGAAGGACAGGTGAACACTGAAGCTTTCTTT. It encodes CASRTEGQVNTEAFF.

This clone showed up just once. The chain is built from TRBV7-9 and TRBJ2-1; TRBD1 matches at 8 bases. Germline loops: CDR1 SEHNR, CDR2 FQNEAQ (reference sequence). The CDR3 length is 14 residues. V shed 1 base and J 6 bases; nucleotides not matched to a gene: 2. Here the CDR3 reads CASSLGDRGNEQFF. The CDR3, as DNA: TGTGCCAGCAGCTTAGGTGACAGGGGCAATGAGCAGTTCTTC.

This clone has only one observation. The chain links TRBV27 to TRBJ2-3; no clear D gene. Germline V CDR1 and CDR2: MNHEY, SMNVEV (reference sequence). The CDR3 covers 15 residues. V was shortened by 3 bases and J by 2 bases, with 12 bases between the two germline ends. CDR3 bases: TGTGCCAGCAGTTTCGGTATGGCAGACACAGATACGCAGTATTTT. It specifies CASSFGMADTDTQYF.

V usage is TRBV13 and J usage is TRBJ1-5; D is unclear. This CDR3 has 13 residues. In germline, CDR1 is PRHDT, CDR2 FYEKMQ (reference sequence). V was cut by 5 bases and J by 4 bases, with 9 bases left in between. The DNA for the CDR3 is TGTGCCAGCAGCCCTGGACTGAATCAGCCCCAGCATTTT. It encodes CASSPGLNQPQHF. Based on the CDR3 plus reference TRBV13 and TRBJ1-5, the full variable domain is AAGVIQSPRHLIKEKRETATLKCYPIPRHDTVYWYQQGPGQDPQFLISFYEKMQSDKGSIPDRFSAQQFSDYHSELNMSSLELGDSALYFCASSPGLNQPQHFGDGTRLSIL.

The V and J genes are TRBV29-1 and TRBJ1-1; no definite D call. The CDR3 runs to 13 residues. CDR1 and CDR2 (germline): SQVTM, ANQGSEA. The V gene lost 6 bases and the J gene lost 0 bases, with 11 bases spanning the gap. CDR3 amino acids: CSVAPLMNTEAFF. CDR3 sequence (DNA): TGCAGCGTCGCGCCACTCATGAACACTGAAGCTTTCTTT.

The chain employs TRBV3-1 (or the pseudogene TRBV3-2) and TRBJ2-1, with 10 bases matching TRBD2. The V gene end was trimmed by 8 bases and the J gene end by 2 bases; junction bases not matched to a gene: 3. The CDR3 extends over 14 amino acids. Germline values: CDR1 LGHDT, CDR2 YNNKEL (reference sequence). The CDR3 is CASLAGATYNEQFF. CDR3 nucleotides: TGTGCCAGCCTAGCGGGAGCTACCTACAATGAGCAGTTCTTC.

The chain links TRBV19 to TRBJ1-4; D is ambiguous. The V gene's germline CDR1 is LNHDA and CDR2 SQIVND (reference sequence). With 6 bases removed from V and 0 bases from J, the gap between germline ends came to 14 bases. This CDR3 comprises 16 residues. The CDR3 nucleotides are TGTGCCAGTAGACAGACTCCGAGTGCAACTAATGAAAAACTGTTTTTT. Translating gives CASRQTPSATNEKLFF.

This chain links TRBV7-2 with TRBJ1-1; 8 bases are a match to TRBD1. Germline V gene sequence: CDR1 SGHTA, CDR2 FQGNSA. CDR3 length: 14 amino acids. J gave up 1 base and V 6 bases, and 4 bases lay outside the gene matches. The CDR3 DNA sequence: TGTGCCAGCAGTTTGGGGACAGGGAACACTGAAGCTTTCTTT. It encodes CASSLGTGNTEAFF.